One sample yielded the 2 T cell receptor beta chains listed below, sequenced in a study of control samples from healthy donors and cancer patients. The repertoire was sequenced with immunoSEQ multiplex PCR; TCRdb's copy has only in-frame clones and lacks some. In the table there are almost 90,000 clones, 86% of which are singletons. The sequenced sample was blood. The receptors were gathered from a man aged 25-40 years in good health.

The CDR3 DNA follows: TGTGCCAGCAGCTTAGCGGGGAACACCGGGGAGCTGTTTTTT. Protein product: CASSLAGNTGELFF. This chain uses TRBV7-8 with TRBJ2-2, with unresolved D. V lost 0 bases to trimming and J lost 1 base, with 3 bases between them. This CDR3 has 14 residues. In germline, CDR1 is SGHVS, CDR2 FQNEAQ.

This rearrangement joins TRBV6-5 to TRBJ1-1; D remains ambiguous. The germline V gene has CDR1 MNHEY and CDR2 SVGAGI. The CDR3 is 13 amino acids. V lost 7 bases, J lost 1 base, and 10 bases lay in between. The chain's CDR3 is CASTGPRNTEAFF. CDR3 DNA: TGTGCCAGCACCGGACCGAGGAACACTGAAGCTTTCTTT.